This TCR beta chain is from a study of monozygotic twins with inflammatory bowel disease. Findings of the study overall: Comparison of concordant versus discordant twins revealed no difference in repertoire similarity, possibly due to limited power.

From germline, CDR1 is SGDLS and CDR2 YYNGEE. This CDR3 has 15 residues. Points on this clonotype: Its antigen is as yet unknown.

Following a re-call of the 5' RACE reads, TCRdb has one entry per CDR3 protein and lacks DNA. The listing records approximately 400,000 distinct CDR3 sequences. This sequence was found in a human donor with ulcerative colitis or Crohn's disease, or a healthy co-twin of an affected twin (not recorded which). The chain recombines TRBV9 with TRBJ2-1; the TRBD1 assignment by TCRdb is unverifiable without DNA. Sequencing used blood. CDR3 amino acids: CASSVGGWGPNEQFF.